The 11 T cell receptor beta chains reported below all come from one sample, sequenced in a study of T cell repertoires in cytomegalovirus infection. TCRdb independently ran MiXCR on the reads; one entry per CDR3 protein. This table holds fewer than 550,000 distinct CDR3 sequences, 16% found once. Input material: CD8+ T cells from PBMCs. These receptor sequences come from a human donor in good health (CMV status not recorded). Some clones in this sample may be carry-over from other donors' samples.

This chain joins TRBV5-1 and TRBJ1-6, with D hard to call. From germline, CDR1 is SGHRS and CDR2 YFSETQ. V gave up 3 bases and J gave up 8 bases, with 12 bases separating them. This CDR3 has 14 residues. CDR3 nucleotides: TGCGCCAGCAGCTCTGGGAAGAGGGATTCACCCCTCCACTTT. Translation: CASSSGKRDSPLHF.

This clonotype has more than one count but fewer than ten. V usage is TRBV11-2 and J usage is TRBJ2-7, with 7 bases that match TRBD1. CDR3 length: 14 amino acids. V lost 6 bases, J lost 2 bases, and 7 bases stayed unmatched. Germline CDR1 SGHAT, CDR2 FQNNGV. The CDR3 sequence is CASSYSGQPYEQYF. For the CDR3, the DNA is TGTGCCAGCAGTTACTCGGGACAGCCCTACGAGCAGTACTTC. Complete variable domain (other parts from reference TRBV11-2 and TRBJ2-7): EAGVAQSPRYKIIEKRQSVAFWCNPISGHATLYWYQQILGQGPKLLIQFQNNGVVDDSQLPKDRFSAERLKGVDSTLKIQPAKLEDSAVYLCASSYSGQPYEQYFGPGTRLTVT.

This rearrangement joins TRBV4-1 to TRBJ2-2, with a weak D call TRBD1 (6 bases). Germline lookup yields CDR1 MGHRA and CDR2 YSYEKL. V lost 2 bases, J lost 6 bases, and 10 bases lay in between. This CDR3 comprises 14 residues. The CDR3 nucleotides are TGCGCCAGCAGCCAAAACAGGGAAGCCGGGGAGCTGTTTTTT. Its protein product is CASSQNREAGELFF.

This clonotype was seen repeatedly, ten times or more. This sequence joins TRBV7-8 and TRBJ1-2; the D gene is possibly TRBD1 (6 bases). The CDR3 loop spans 16 amino acids. The V gene lost 4 bases and the J gene lost 3 bases, with 18 bases spanning the gap. Germline CDR1 and CDR2: SGHVS and FQNEAQ. CDR3 nucleotide sequence: TGTGCCAGCAGCTCCGGGGGGCCGAGGGATTACTATGGCTACACCTTC. Its protein is CASSSGGPRDYYGYTF. The whole variable domain, remainder taken from reference TRBV7-8 and TRBJ1-2, is GAGVSQSPRYKVAKRGQDVALRCDPISGHVSLFWYQQALGQGPEFLTYFQNEAQLDKSGLPSDRFFAERPEGSVSTLKIQRTQQEDSAVYLCASSSGGPRDYYGYTFGSGTRLTVV.

This clonotype was detected a few times. The rearrangement links TRBV19 to TRBJ2-3; TRBD1 is a possible D gene (5 bases). Trimming took off 3 bases at V and 5 bases at J, with 12 bases between the two ends. The CDR3 has 14 amino acids. Germline CDR1 reads LNHDA; CDR2 reads SQIVND (reference sequence). CDR3 DNA: TGTGCCAGTAGTATCGGCAGGGTCTTAGATACGCAGTATTTT. It encodes CASSIGRVLDTQYF.

This clonotype has ten or more counts. This chain connects TRBV6-1 to TRBJ1-1; D perhaps matches TRBD1 (6 bases). The V end lost 5 bases, the J end lost 2 bases, and 12 bases lay between the germline ends. The CDR3 is 14 residues long. CDR1 MNHNS and CDR2 SASEGT come from the germline V gene. The DNA for the CDR3 is TGTGCCAGCAGTTATACACAGGGTAACACTGAAGCTTTCTTT. This gives the protein CASSYTQGNTEAFF.

This clonotype was seen at least ten times. The chain is built from TRBV11-1 and TRBJ2-1; 9 nucleotides match TRBD2. CDR3 size: 15 residues. The germline gives CDR1 SGHAT, CDR2 FQDESV (reference sequence). The trim removed 2 bases at V and 7 bases at J, leaving 6 bases unmatched. CDR3 protein: CASSLLGTSRNEQFF. The DNA of the CDR3 is TGTGCCAGCAGCTTATTAGGGACTAGCAGGAATGAGCAGTTCTTC.

In its sample, this clonotype was seen many times. The chain carries TRBV4-1 and TRBJ2-7, with a weak D call TRBD2 (5 bases). Trimming stripped 1 base from V and 3 bases from J, with 10 bases between. Germline CDR1 is MGHRA and CDR2 is YSYEKL. This CDR3 region has 14 residues. In nucleotides, the CDR3 is TGCGCCAGCAGCCAAGCCCGGGGTCTCTACGAGCAGTACTTC. Its translation is CASSQARGLYEQYF.

This chain uses TRBV11-2 with TRBJ1-1, with TRBD1 as a possible D gene (6 bases). This CDR3 comprises 17 residues. The V end lost 5 bases, the J end lost 3 bases, and 22 bases lay between the germline ends. Germline lookup yields CDR1 SGHAT and CDR2 FQNNGV. CDR3 sequence: CASSQVAGVRSDTEAFF. For the CDR3, the DNA is TGTGCCAGCAGCCAGGTCGCAGGGGTCAGATCGGACACTGAAGCTTTCTTT.

The chain has TRBV2 and TRBJ2-7; D gene ambiguous. V was cut by 8 bases and J by 0 bases, with 11 bases left in between. This CDR3 comprises 13 residues. Looked up from germline, CDR1 is SNHLY and CDR2 is FYNNEI. CDR3 residues: CASGRTSSYEQYF. The CDR3 DNA follows: TGTGCCAGCGGGCGTACAAGCTCCTACGAGCAGTACTTC.

This rearrangement joins TRBV27 to TRBJ2-1; weak D call: TRBD1 (6 bases). The CDR3 runs 15 residues. V lost 8 bases and J 1 base, leaving 15 bases between the germline ends. In germline, CDR1 is MNHEY, CDR2 SMNVEV (reference sequence). The CDR3, as DNA: TGTGCCAGCCTCCGACAGGCTAAATCCTACAATGAGCAGTTCTTC. This gives the protein CASLRQAKSYNEQFF.